This T cell receptor beta chain originates from a study of cytomegalovirus exposure and HLA in healthy donors. The ends were cut back, 8 bases at V and 4 bases at J, with 9 bases in the middle. The CDR3 spans 13 residues. Germline CDR1 reads SNHLY; CDR2 reads FYNNEI. PCR involved 60 Vbeta and 13 Jbeta primers. Repertoires were generated with immunoSEQ multiplex PCR, while TCRdb's copy carries only in-frame clones and drops some. The table lists 300,000 or so clones, about four fifths of them singletons. The chain uses TRBV2 and TRBJ1-6; D is uncertain. The sequence was obtained from a woman in her forties in good health and CMV-seropositive. The sequenced sample consisted of PBMCs. The CDR3 DNA is TGTGCCAGCGGCGGGCAATATAATTCACCCCTCCACTTT. Its translation is CASGGQYNSPLHF.